The 18 T cell receptor beta chains listed next were all sequenced from one sample in a study of blood T cell repertoires in COVID-19. Clones were read by immunoSEQ multiplex PCR, and TCRdb kept only the in-frame ones, dropping some. The repertoire consists of fewer than 350,000 clones, with 89% occurring once and the leading ten covering approximately 5%. The sample consisted of PBMCs or T cells enriched from blood (not recorded which). The receptor source for this set is a man between 60 and 75 years old who had recovered from COVID-19.

The chain recombines TRBV28 with TRBJ2-1, with 7 bases that match TRBD2. V lost 6 bases and J lost 6; bases outside the gene matches: 8. Per germline, CDR1 MDHEN and CDR2 SYDVKM. The CDR3 covers 14 residues. The CDR3 loop reads CASRLLASFNEQFF. CDR3 bases: TGTGCCAGCAGGTTACTAGCGTCTTTCAATGAGCAGTTCTTC.

The genes are TRBV29-1 and TRBJ2-1; D is perhaps TRBD1 (6 bases). V was shortened by 0 bases and J by 7 bases, with 16 bases between the two germline ends. The CDR3 spans 15 residues. The germline V gene encodes CDR1 SQVTM and CDR2 ANQGSEA. DNA of the CDR3: TGCAGCGTTGAAGATTTCCAGGGGAGATGGAATGAGCAGTTCTTC. Amino acids: CSVEDFQGRWNEQFF.

As regards this clone: Other DNA sequences in this sample translate to the same CDR3. V is TRBV27 and J is TRBJ2-7, with a tentative D call TRBD2 (5 bases). Germline CDR1 and CDR2: MNHEY and SMNVEV (reference sequence). CDR3 length equals 14 residues. Trimming shortened V by 3 bases and J by 3 bases, and 12 bases separated the two germline ends. The CDR3, as DNA: TGTGCCAGCAGTTTTGCTGGCGGGTTCTACGAGCAGTACTTC. Translated: CASSFAGGFYEQYF.

The chain combines TRBV2 with TRBJ1-1, with 9 bases matching TRBD1. V shed 6 bases and J 1 base; nucleotides not matched to a gene: 3. Germline assignment: CDR1 SNHLY and CDR2 FYNNEI. The CDR3 totals 14 residues. CDR3 nucleotides: TGTGCCAGCAGGAGGGGACAGGGGAACACTGAAGCTTTCTTT. Residues: CASRRGQGNTEAFF.

The count of this clone is one. J is TRBJ2-1 and V is TRBV3-1 (or the pseudogene TRBV3-2); the match to TRBD2 covers 10 bases. This CDR3 comprises 15 residues. V lost 6 bases, J lost 3 bases, and 5 bases stayed unmatched. CDR1 and CDR2 (germline): LGHDT, YNNKEL (reference sequence). The CDR3 coding sequence is TGTGCCAGCAGTCTAGCGGGAGTACTCTACAATGAGCAGTTCTTC. Residues: CASSLAGVLYNEQFF.

The chain recombines TRBV6-5 with TRBJ1-5, with 8 bases aligning to TRBD1. The junction had 1 base not matched to a gene; V was cut back by 9 bases and J by 0 bases. The CDR3 is made up of 13 amino acids. CDR1 and CDR2 from the germline V gene are MNHEY and SVGAGI. The CDR3 region is CASGQGSNQPQHF. DNA of the CDR3: TGTGCCAGTGGACAGGGTAGCAATCAGCCCCAGCATTTT.

The chain employs TRBV19 and TRBJ2-5, with 9 positions matching TRBD1. CDR1 is LNHDA and CDR2 is SQIVND in the germline V gene (reference sequence). The length of the CDR3 is 14 residues. After removal of 6 bases from V and 7 bases from J, the junction contained 9 bases not matched to a gene. The CDR3 DNA sequence: TGTGCCAGTAGACCCACAGGGGGCGCAGGGACCCAGTACTTC. This translates into CASRPTGGAGTQYF.

This rearrangement joins TRBV6-2 or TRBV6-3 to TRBJ2-1, with D perhaps matching TRBD2 (6 bases). V dropped 4 bases and J dropped 4 bases, with 14 bases sitting between them. This CDR3 comprises 15 residues. The germline V gene encodes CDR1 MNHEY and CDR2 SVGEGT. The CDR3 sequence: CASSWFQGGYNEQFF. The CDR3, as DNA: TGTGCCAGCAGTTGGTTTCAAGGAGGGTACAATGAGCAGTTCTTC.

This chain uses TRBV6-6 with TRBJ2-7; D is perhaps TRBD2 (5 bases). The V end lost 5 bases, the J end lost 2 bases, and 13 bases lay between the germline ends. CDR3 length: 14 residues. Germline V CDR1 and CDR2: MNHNY, SVGAGI (reference sequence). This CDR3 is CASSGRESAYEQYF. For the CDR3, the DNA is TGTGCCAGCAGTGGTAGGGAGTCCGCCTACGAGCAGTACTTC.

The chain links TRBV27 to TRBJ2-5; 9 nucleotides agree with TRBD2. The CDR3 is made up of 17 amino acids. V lost 5 bases, J lost 5 bases, and 15 bases stayed unmatched. Germline values: CDR1 MNHEY, CDR2 SMNVEV (reference sequence). The chain's CDR3 is CASSLPYGSGSCETQYF. CDR3 nucleotide sequence: TGTGCCAGCAGTCTCCCGTATGGTAGCGGGAGTTGTGAGACCCAGTACTTC.

The genes are TRBV3-1 (or the pseudogene TRBV3-2) and TRBJ2-3; 9 bases agree with TRBD1. The junction had 4 bases not matched to a gene; V was cut back by 3 bases and J by 0 bases. The CDR3 runs to 16 residues. Germline CDR1 LGHDT, CDR2 YNNKEL (reference sequence). The CDR3 DNA is TGTGCCAGCAGCCAGGACAGGGGAGGGAGCACAGATACGCAGTATTTT. It yields the protein CASSQDRGGSTDTQYF.

The chain uses TRBV5-1 and TRBJ2-7; a possible D gene is TRBD1 (6 bases). CDR1 is SGHRS and CDR2 is YFSETQ in the germline V gene. This CDR3 comprises 15 residues. V was clipped by 0 bases and J by 6 bases, with 16 bases between them. CDR3 in DNA: TGCGCCAGCAGCTTGGAAGTAGCGTTAGGGGGCGAGCAGTACTTC. Protein sequence: CASSLEVALGGEQYF. The complete variable domain, with remaining parts taken from reference TRBV5-1 and TRBJ2-7, reads KAGVTQTPRYLIKTRGQQVTLSCSPISGHRSVSWYQQTPGQGLQFLFEYFSETQRNKGNFPGRFSGRQFSNSRSEMNVSTLELGDSALYLCASSLEVALGGEQYFGPGTRLTVT.

The chain uses TRBV7-9 and TRBJ1-3, with unresolved D. CDR3 size: 13 residues. Germline V lookup: CDR1 SEHNR, CDR2 FQNEAQ (reference sequence). The ends were cut back, 1 base at V and 2 bases at J, with 3 bases in the middle. CDR3: CASSLGTGNTIYF. Written as DNA, the CDR3 is TGTGCCAGCAGCTTAGGTACTGGAAACACCATATATTTT.

The chain employs TRBV20-1 and TRBJ2-1; D gene unclear. Germline CDR1 reads DFQATT; CDR2 reads SNEGSKA (reference sequence). V lost 6 bases to trimming and J lost 7 bases, with 7 bases between them. The length of the CDR3 is 10 residues. DNA for the CDR3: TGCAGTGCCAACAAAAATGAGCAGTTCTTC. The encoded protein is CSANKNEQFF.

Only a few counts were recorded for this clone. This chain joins TRBV7-3 and TRBJ1-2; 8 bases fit TRBD1. V was clipped by 8 bases and J by 8 bases; unmatched bases: 10. Germline CDR1 is SGHTA and CDR2 is FQGTGA. The length of the CDR3 is 13 residues. CDR3 in DNA: TGTGCCAGCTCTCCTTCAGGGGGCGAGGGCTACACCTTC. This translates into CASSPSGGEGYTF.

The chain links TRBV9 to TRBJ1-2; possible D gene TRBD1, 5 bases. The CDR3 consists of 15 residues. V dropped 4 bases and J dropped 0 bases, with 13 bases sitting between them. CDR1 and CDR2 (germline): SGDLS, YYNGEE. The CDR3 region has the DNA TGTGCCAGCAGCAGAGACGGGACTACTAACTATGGCTACACCTTC. Its protein product is CASSRDGTTNYGYTF.

The CDR3 DNA follows: TGTGCCAGCAGGTCGACAGGGGAGAACACCGGGGAGCTGTTTTTT. It codes for CASRSTGENTGELFF. V and J are TRBV28 and TRBJ2-2; 8 bases map to TRBD1. Germline-derived CDR1 and CDR2 are MDHEN and SYDVKM. The V gene end was trimmed by 6 bases and the J gene end by 1 base; junction bases not matched to a gene: 4. The CDR3 consists of 15 residues.

This chain connects TRBV7-9 to TRBJ1-1; D not resolved. There are 12 residues in the CDR3. Trimming left V 1 base short and J 10 bases short, with 10 bases between. Germline V gene sequence: CDR1 SEHNR, CDR2 FQNEAQ (reference sequence). CDR3 region: CASSLESVGAFF. CDR3 nucleotides: TGTGCCAGCAGCTTAGAGTCAGTTGGAGCTTTCTTT. Together with reference TRBV7-9 and TRBJ1-1, the CDR3 gives the full variable domain: DTGVSQNPRHKITKRGQNVTFRCDPISEHNRLYWYRQTLGQGPEFLTYFQNEAQLEKSRLLSDRFSAERPKGSFSTLEIQRTEQGDSAMYLCASSLESVGAFFGQGTRLTVV.